This T cell receptor beta chain was captured by sequencing in a study of T cell changes during pregnancy in multiple sclerosis. Sequencing used immunoSEQ multiplex PCR; TCRdb keeps in-frame clones, though not all of them. The sample has about 64,000 clones, 80% to 95% seen once. The receptor comes from a female donor with multiple sclerosis, enrolled in a pregnancy study. The sequencing here drew on peripheral blood, taken in the second trimester of pregnancy.

This CDR3 reads CASSFREGEAFF. CDR3 coding DNA: TGTGCCAGCAGCTTCCGGGAGGGGGAAGCTTTCTTT. The V call is TRBV5-6, the J call TRBJ1-1; possibly TRBD1 for D (5 bases). V was cut by 2 bases and J by 8 bases, with 10 bases left in between. The CDR3 runs to 12 residues. Germline V lookup: CDR1 SGHDT, CDR2 YYEEEE.